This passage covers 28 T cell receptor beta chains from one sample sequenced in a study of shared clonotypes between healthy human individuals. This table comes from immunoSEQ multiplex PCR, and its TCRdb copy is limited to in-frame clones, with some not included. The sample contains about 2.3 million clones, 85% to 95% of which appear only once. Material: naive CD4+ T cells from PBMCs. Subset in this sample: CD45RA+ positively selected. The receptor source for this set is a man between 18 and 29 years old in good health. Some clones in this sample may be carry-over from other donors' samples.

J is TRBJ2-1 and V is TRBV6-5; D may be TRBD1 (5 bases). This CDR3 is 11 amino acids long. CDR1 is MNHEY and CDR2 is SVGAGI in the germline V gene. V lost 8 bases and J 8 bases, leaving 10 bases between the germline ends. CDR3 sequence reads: CASGARYEQFF. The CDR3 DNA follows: TGTGCCAGCGGGGCGCGGTATGAGCAGTTCTTC.

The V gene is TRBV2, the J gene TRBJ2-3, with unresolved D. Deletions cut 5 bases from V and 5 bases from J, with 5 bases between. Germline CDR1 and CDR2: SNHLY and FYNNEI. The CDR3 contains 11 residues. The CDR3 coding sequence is TGTGCCAGCAGTACCGGAGATACGCAGTATTTT. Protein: CASSTGDTQYF.

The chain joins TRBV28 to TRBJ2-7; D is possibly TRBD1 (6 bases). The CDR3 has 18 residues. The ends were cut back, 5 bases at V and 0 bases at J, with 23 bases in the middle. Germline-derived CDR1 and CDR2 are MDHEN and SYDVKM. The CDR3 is CASSPTWGQPDSSYEQYF. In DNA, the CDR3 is TGTGCCAGCAGTCCCACCTGGGGGCAGCCGGACAGCTCCTACGAGCAGTACTTC. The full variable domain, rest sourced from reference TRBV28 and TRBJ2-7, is DVKVTQSSRYLVKRTGEKVFLECVQDMDHENMFWYRQDPGLGLRLIYFSYDVKMKEKGDIPEGYSVSREKKERFSLILESASTNQTSMYLCASSPTWGQPDSSYEQYFGPGTRLTVT.

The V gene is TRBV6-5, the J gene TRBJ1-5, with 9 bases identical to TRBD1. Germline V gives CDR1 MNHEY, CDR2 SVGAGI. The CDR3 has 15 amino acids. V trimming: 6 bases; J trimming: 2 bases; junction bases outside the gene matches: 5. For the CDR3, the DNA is TGTGCCAGCAGCCGACAGGGGGGTGGCAATCAGCCCCAGCATTTT. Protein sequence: CASSRQGGGNQPQHF.

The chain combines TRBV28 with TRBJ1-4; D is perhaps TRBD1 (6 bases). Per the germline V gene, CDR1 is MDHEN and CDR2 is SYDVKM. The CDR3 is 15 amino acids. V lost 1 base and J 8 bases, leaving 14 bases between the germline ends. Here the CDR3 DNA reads TGTGCCAGCAGTTTATTGGGGGCGAAGGGGGAAAAACTGTTTTTT. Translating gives CASSLLGAKGEKLFF.

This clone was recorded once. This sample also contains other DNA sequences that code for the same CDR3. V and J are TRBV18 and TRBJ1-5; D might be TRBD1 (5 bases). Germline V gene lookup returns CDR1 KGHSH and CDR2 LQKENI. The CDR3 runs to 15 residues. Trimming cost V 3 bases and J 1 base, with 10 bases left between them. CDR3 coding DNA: TGTGCCAGCTCACCTCCGGGGGGGAGCAATCAGCCCCAGCATTTT. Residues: CASSPPGGSNQPQHF.

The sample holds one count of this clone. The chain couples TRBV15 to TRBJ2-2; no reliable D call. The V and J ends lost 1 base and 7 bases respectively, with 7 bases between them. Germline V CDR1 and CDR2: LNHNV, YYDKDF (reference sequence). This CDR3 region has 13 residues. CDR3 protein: CATSRVPVGELFF. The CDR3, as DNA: TGTGCCACCAGCAGAGTTCCAGTCGGGGAGCTGTTTTTT.

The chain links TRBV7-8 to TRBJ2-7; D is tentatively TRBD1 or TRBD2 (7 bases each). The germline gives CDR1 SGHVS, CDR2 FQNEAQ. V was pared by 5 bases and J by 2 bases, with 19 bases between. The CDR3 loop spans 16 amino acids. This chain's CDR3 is CASSPGGAGVTYEQYF. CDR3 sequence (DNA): TGTGCCAGCAGCCCAGGGGGGGCGGGAGTAACCTACGAGCAGTACTTC.

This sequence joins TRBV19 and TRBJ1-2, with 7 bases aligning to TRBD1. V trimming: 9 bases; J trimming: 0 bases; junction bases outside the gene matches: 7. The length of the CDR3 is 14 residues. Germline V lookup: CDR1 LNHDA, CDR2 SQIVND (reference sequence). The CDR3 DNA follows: TGTGCCAGCAAAGGACAGGCGACTAACTATGGCTACACCTTC. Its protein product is CASKGQATNYGYTF.

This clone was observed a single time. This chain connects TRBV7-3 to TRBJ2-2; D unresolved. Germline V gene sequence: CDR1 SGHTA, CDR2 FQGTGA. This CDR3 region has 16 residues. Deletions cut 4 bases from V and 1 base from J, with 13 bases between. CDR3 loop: CASSSRPTRNTGELFF. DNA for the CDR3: TGTGCCAGCAGCTCGCGTCCCACCCGGAACACCGGGGAGCTGTTTTTT.

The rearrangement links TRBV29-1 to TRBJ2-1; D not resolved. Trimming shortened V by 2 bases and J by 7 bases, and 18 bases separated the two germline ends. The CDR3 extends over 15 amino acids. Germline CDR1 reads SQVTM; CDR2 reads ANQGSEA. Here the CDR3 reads CSVECNPSLGNEQFF. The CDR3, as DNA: TGCAGCGTTGAATGCAACCCCAGCCTGGGGAATGAGCAGTTCTTC.

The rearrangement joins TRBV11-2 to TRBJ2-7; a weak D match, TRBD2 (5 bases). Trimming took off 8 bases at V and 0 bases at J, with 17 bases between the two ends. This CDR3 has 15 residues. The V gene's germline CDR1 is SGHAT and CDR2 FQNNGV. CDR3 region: CASGSGRTSSYEQYF. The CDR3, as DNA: TGTGCCAGCGGGAGTGGGCGAACAAGCTCCTACGAGCAGTACTTC.

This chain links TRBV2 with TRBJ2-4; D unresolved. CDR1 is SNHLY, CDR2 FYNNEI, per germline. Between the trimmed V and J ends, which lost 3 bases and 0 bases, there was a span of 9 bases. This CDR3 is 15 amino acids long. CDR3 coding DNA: TGTGCCAGCAGTGACCGTGGCCTAGCCAAAAACATTCAGTACTTC. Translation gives CASSDRGLAKNIQYF.

CDR3 amino acids: CASSFGLVLSNQQFF. CDR3 DNA: TGCGCCAGCAGCTTTGGACTAGTCTTATCAAATCAGCAGTTCTTC. The chain joins TRBV5-1 to TRBJ2-1; 7 bases agree with TRBD2. The trim removed 2 bases at V and 11 bases at J, leaving 13 bases unmatched. The CDR3 consists of 15 residues. CDR1 and CDR2 (germline): SGHRS, YFSETQ. The full variable domain, with the rest looked up from reference TRBV5-1 and TRBJ2-1, is KAGVTQTPRYLIKTRGQQVTLSCSPISGHRSVSWYQQTPGQGLQFLFEYFSETQRNKGNFPGRFSGRQFSNSRSEMNVSTLELGDSALYLCASSFGLVLSNQQFFGPGTRLTVL.

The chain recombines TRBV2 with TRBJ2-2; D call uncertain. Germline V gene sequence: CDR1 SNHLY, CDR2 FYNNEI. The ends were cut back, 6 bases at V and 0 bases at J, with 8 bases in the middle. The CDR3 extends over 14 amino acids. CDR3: CASRAASNTGELFF. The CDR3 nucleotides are TGTGCCAGCAGGGCAGCGTCGAACACCGGGGAGCTGTTTTTT. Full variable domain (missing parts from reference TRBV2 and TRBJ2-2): EPEVTQTPSHQVTQMGQEVILRCVPISNHLYFYWYRQILGQKVEFLVSFYNNEISEKSEIFDDQFSVERPDGSNFTLKIRSTKLEDSAMYFCASRAASNTGELFFGEGSRLTVL.

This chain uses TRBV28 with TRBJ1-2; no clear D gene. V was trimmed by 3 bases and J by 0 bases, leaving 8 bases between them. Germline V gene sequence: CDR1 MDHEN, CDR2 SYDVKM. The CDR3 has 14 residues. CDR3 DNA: TGTGCCAGCAGTTTGAACACCCCTAACTATGGCTACACCTTC. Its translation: CASSLNTPNYGYTF.

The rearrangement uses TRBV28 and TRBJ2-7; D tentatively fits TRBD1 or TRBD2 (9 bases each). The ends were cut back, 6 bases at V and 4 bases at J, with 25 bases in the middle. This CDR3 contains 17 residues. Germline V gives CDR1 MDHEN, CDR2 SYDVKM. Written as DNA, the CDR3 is TGTGCCAGCAGCGGGACAGGGCGCTTGGCGGGAGGGTACGAGCAGTACTTC. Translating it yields CASSGTGRLAGGYEQYF.

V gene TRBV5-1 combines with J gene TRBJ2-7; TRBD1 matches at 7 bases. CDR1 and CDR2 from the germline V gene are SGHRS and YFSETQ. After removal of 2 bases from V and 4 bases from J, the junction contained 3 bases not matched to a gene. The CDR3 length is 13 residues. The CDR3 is CASSFRDRYEQYF. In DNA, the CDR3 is TGCGCCAGCAGCTTCCGGGACAGATACGAGCAGTACTTC.

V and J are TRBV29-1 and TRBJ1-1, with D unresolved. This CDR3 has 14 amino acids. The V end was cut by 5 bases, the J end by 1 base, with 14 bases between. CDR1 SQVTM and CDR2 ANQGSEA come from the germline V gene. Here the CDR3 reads CSVSLKLKNTEAFF. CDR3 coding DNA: TGCAGCGTTTCCCTGAAGTTGAAGAACACTGAAGCTTTCTTT.

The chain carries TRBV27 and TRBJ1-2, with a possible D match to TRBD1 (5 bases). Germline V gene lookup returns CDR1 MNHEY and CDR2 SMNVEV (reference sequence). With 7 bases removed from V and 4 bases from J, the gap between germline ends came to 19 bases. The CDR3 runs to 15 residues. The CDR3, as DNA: TGTGCCAGCAACCCGATACCGGGACCCCTCTATGGCTACACCTTC. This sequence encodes CASNPIPGPLYGYTF.

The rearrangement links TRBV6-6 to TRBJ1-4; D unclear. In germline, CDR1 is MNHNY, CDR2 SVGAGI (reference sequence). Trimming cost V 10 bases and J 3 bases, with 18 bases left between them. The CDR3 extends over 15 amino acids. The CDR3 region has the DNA TGTGCCACTAGGGCCGGACGGGGTTCTAATGAAAAACTGTTTTTT. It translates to CATRAGRGSNEKLFF.

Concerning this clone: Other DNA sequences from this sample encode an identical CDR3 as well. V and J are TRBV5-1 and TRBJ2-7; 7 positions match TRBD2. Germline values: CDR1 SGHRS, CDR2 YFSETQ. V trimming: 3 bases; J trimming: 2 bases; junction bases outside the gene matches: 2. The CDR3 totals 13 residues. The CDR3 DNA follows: TGCGCCAGCAGCTGGGGACTAACCTACGAGCAGTACTTC. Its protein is CASSWGLTYEQYF.

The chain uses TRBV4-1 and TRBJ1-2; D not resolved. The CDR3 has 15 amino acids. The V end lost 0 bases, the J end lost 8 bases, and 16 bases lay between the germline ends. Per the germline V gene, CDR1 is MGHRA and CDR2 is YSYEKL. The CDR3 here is CASSQDRGPEGGYTF. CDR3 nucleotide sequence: TGCGCCAGCAGCCAAGATCGGGGTCCGGAAGGGGGCTACACCTTC.

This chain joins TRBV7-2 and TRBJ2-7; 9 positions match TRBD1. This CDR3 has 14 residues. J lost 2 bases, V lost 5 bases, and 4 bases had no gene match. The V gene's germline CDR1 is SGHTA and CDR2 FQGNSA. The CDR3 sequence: CASSRRDRAYEQYF. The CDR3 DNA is TGTGCCAGCAGCCGACGGGACAGGGCCTACGAGCAGTACTTC. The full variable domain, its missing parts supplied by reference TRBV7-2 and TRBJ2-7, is GAGVSQSPSNKVTEKGKDVELRCDPISGHTALYWYRQSLGQGLEFLIYFQGNSAPDKSGLPSDRFSAERTGGSVSTLTIQRTQQEDSAVYLCASSRRDRAYEQYFGPGTRLTVT.

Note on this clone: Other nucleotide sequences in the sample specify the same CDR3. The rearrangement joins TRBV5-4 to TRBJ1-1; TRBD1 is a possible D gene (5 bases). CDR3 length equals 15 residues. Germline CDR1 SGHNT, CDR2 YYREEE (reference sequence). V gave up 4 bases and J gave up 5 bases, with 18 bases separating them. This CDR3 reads CASSPQGVWDTEAFF. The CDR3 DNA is TGTGCCAGCAGCCCCCAGGGAGTCTGGGATACTGAAGCTTTCTTT.

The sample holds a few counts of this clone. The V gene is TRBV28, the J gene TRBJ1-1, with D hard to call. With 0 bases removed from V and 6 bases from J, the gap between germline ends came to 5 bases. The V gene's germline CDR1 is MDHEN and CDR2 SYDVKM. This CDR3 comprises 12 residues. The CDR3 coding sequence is TGTGCCAGCAGTTTATGGCCCCCTGAAGCTTTCTTT. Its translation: CASSLWPPEAFF.

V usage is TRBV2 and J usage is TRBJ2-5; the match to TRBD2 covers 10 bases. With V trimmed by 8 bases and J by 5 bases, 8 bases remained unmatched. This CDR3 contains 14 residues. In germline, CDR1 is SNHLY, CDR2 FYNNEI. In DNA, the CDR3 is TGTGCCAGCGCCTTTAATAGCGGGAGGGAGACCCAGTACTTC. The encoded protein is CASAFNSGRETQYF.

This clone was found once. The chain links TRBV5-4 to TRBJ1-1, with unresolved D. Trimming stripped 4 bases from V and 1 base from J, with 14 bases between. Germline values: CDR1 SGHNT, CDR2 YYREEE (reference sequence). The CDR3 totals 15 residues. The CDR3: CASSPRAATNTEAFF. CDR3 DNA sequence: TGTGCCAGCAGCCCCCGGGCCGCAACGAACACTGAAGCTTTCTTT.